Shown below are 8 T cell receptor beta chains from a single sample sequenced in a study of blood T cell repertoires in COVID-19. Repertoires were generated with immunoSEQ multiplex PCR, while TCRdb's copy carries only in-frame clones and drops some. The sample lists more than 60,000 clones; 86% were seen once. The sequenced sample was peripheral blood. Source of these receptors: a man at least 80 years old with COVID-19, enrolled during active disease.

The chain couples TRBV24-1 to TRBJ1-5; D is unresolved. V was pared by 3 bases and J by 10 bases, with 9 bases between. There are 12 residues in the CDR3. Germline V gene lookup returns CDR1 KGHDR and CDR2 SFDVKD. The CDR3 loop is CATSDPDSPQHF. In DNA form, the CDR3 reads TGTGCCACCAGTGATCCCGACTCACCCCAGCATTTT.

The chain recombines TRBV7-9 with TRBJ2-3; 10 bases line up with TRBD2. Trimming at V came to 4 bases and at J to 6 bases, leaving 4 bases not matched to a gene. The CDR3 has 14 residues. Germline assignment: CDR1 SEHNR and CDR2 FQNEAQ (reference sequence). CDR3 sequence (DNA): TGTGCCAGCAGCTCTAGCGGGGGAAGGGATACGCAGTATTTT. Protein: CASSSSGGRDTQYF.

V gene TRBV11-2 combines with J gene TRBJ2-1; 12 bases fit TRBD2. The length of the CDR3 is 16 residues. The V and J ends lost 5 bases and 4 bases, in that order; junction bases with no gene match: 6. Looked up from germline, CDR1 is SGHAT and CDR2 is FQNNGV. CDR3 sequence (DNA): TGTGCCAGCAGCCGGACCACTAGCGGGGGGTACAATGAGCAGTTCTTC. Its protein product is CASSRTTSGGYNEQFF.

The V and J genes are TRBV6-6 and TRBJ1-6; D may be TRBD1 (6 bases). The CDR3 length is 14 residues. Deletions cut 6 bases from V and 7 bases from J, with 13 bases between. Germline loops: CDR1 MNHNY, CDR2 SVGAGI (reference sequence). In nucleotides, the CDR3 is TGTGCCAGCAGCACCACAGGGAGCAATTCACCCCTCCACTTT. Amino acids: CASSTTGSNSPLHF.

The V and J genes are TRBV11-2 and TRBJ2-3, with D uncertain. There are 16 residues in the CDR3. The ends were cut back, 5 bases at V and 2 bases at J, with 17 bases in the middle. Germline lookup yields CDR1 SGHAT and CDR2 FQNNGV. In nucleotides, the CDR3 is TGTGCCAGCAGCCAGACCCCCTCCGCGGACACAGATACGCAGTATTTT. This encodes CASSQTPSADTDTQYF.

The chain uses TRBV29-1 and TRBJ2-2; the D is unclear. V lost 4 bases and J lost 1, with 7 bases in between. Germline values: CDR1 SQVTM, CDR2 ANQGSEA. The CDR3 runs to 13 residues. The CDR3 loop reads CSVGSLNTGELFF. The CDR3 DNA is TGCAGCGTTGGTTCCTTGAACACCGGGGAGCTGTTTTTT.

This clone was seen only a few times. This sample also contains other DNA sequences that code for the same CDR3. This chain joins TRBV28 and TRBJ1-5; D might be TRBD1 (5 bases). The germline V gene has CDR1 MDHEN and CDR2 SYDVKM. The ends were cut back, 6 bases at V and 1 base at J, with 10 bases in the middle. The CDR3 consists of 14 residues. The CDR3 bases are TGTGCCAGCAGGGCCGGGGGAAGCAATCAGCCCCAGCATTTT. Protein: CASRAGGSNQPQHF. Looking up the rest from reference TRBV28 and TRBJ1-5 gives the full variable domain: DVKVTQSSRYLVKRTGEKVFLECVQDMDHENMFWYRQDPGLGLRLIYFSYDVKMKEKGDIPEGYSVSREKKERFSLILESASTNQTSMYLCASRAGGSNQPQHFGDGTRLSIL.

This clone showed up just once. V usage is TRBV4-1 and J usage is TRBJ2-3; 12 bases fit TRBD2. The trim removed 2 bases at V and 0 bases at J, leaving 15 bases unmatched. The CDR3 loop spans 21 amino acids. Germline V gene lookup returns CDR1 MGHRA and CDR2 YSYEKL. CDR3 region: CASSQRFRTRLAGASTDTQYF. The CDR3 nucleotides read TGCGCCAGCAGCCAAAGGTTCCGGACAAGACTAGCGGGGGCCAGCACAGATACGCAGTATTTT.